Listed below are T cell receptor beta chains from one sample, sequenced in a study of Graves' ophthalmopathy and Graves' hyperthyroidism. TCRdb independently ran MiXCR on the multiplex PCR reads; one entry per CDR3 protein. The data hold approximately 700,000 distinct CDR3 sequences, with 40% observed a single time. Sequenced input: peripheral blood. Source of these receptors: an adult man with Graves' ophthalmopathy. Both conserved end residues are part of each CDR3. The order of the fields is D gene, V gene, clone size, J gene, CDR3 DNA, CDR3 protein. A D gene is named only where the DNA matches it firmly. Part of the rows lack a size; the others show once, few, many or a class for expanded clones.

NA	TRBV10-3	few	TRBJ1-2	TGTGCCATCAGTGAAGACGGGGGCTACACCTTC	CAISEDGGYTF
TRBD1	TRBV20-1	many	TRBJ1-2	TGCAGTGCTTTGGGACAGGGCGAGGATGGCTACACCTTC	CSALGQGEDGYTF
TRBD1	TRBV25-1	NA	TRBJ1-1	TGTGCCAGCAGTTACTCCGGACAGGGTGGGATGAACACTGAAGCTTTCTTT	CASSYSGQGGMNTEAFF
TRBD2	TRBV13	NA	TRBJ2-7	TGTGCCAGCAGCCCGGGGCGGGAGAACCGCTACGAGCAGTACTTC	CASSPGRENRYEQYF
NA	TRBV6-5	few	TRBJ1-2	TGTGCCAGCAGTTACACCAGGGCCTATGGCTACACCTTC	CASSYTRAYGYTF
TRBD2	TRBV7-9	NA	TRBJ2-2	TGTGCCAGCAGCGTTGAAGATGGACGGGAGGCCACCGGGGAGCTGTTTTTT	CASSVEDGREATGELFF
TRBD1	TRBV15	NA	TRBJ1-4	TGTGCCACCAGCAGATTTCGACAGGGGATCCCGTTTTTT	CATSRFRQGIPFF
TRBD2	TRBV7-3	many	TRBJ2-5	TGTGCCAGCGGACTAGCGGGATTCGAGACCCAGTACTTC	CASGLAGFETQYF
NA	TRBV2	NA	TRBJ2-3	TGTGCCAGCAGTGGAGGGCAGGGCGCAGATACGCAGTATTTT	CASSGGQGADTQYF
NA	TRBV6-2/TRBV6-3	once	TRBJ1-2	TGTGCCAGCGGCTTACGGCGGGACGAATCTTGGGGCTACACCTTC	CASGLRRDESWGYTF
NA	TRBV7-6	NA	TRBJ2-5	TGTGCCAGCAGCTTAGAAGCAGGGTTGGAGACCCAGTACTTC	CASSLEAGLETQYF
TRBD1	TRBV29-1	many	TRBJ2-7	TGCAGCGTTGATAGGACAGGGGCCTACGAGCAGTACTTC	CSVDRTGAYEQYF
NA	TRBV20-1	many	TRBJ1-2	TGCAGTGCTAGCGGGCCCGTTTCAGGGGACGCCTACACCTTC	CSASGPVSGDAYTF
TRBD2	TRBV7-2	few	TRBJ2-7	TGTGCCAGCAGCTTGGCGGGAGGCGGGTTCTACGAGCAGTACTTC	CASSLAGGGFYEQYF
TRBD1	TRBV24-1	NA	TRBJ1-5	TGTGCCACCAGTTACACGGGGACAGCATATAGCAATCAGCCCCAGCATTTT	CATSYTGTAYSNQPQHF
NA	TRBV14	many	TRBJ1-1	TGTGCCAGCAGCCAAGATATGGACACTGAAGCTTTCTTT	CASSQDMDTEAFF
NA	TRBV7-9	few	TRBJ2-7	TGTGCCAGCAGTCGGGACGGACACTACGAGCAGTACTTC	CASSRDGHYEQYF
NA	TRBV7-9	NA	TRBJ2-7	TGTGTCAGCAGCTATCGATCCCCGGAGGAGCAGTACTTC	CVSSYRSPEEQYF